Listed below are T cell receptor beta chains from one sample, sequenced in a study of OX40 agonist ivuxolimab in advanced cancers. Using immunoSEQ multiplex PCR, the repertoire was profiled, and TCRdb retains in-frame clones only, with some absent. Here the sample spans tens of thousands of clones, over 85% being singletons. Sequenced here: CD4+ or CD8+ T cells sorted from blood, sampled in a trial of the OX40 agonist ivuxolimab. Receptor source: an adult with an advanced solid tumor such as melanoma, head and neck, liver or kidney cancer. CDR3s include the opening cysteine and the closing phenylalanine or tryptophan. A D gene is named only where the DNA matches it firmly. Part of the rows lack a size; the others show once, few, many or a class for expanded clones.

TGCGCCAGCAGGTCTCCAGGGGGTCGGGGGAATACGCAGTATTTT CASRSPGGRGNTQYF - TRBJ2-3 TRBV4-1 -
TGTGCCAGCAGCTTGGGAGGGACGGATGAAAAACTGTTTTTT CASSLGGTDEKLFF - TRBJ1-4 TRBV5-4 -
TGTGCCAGCAGACAGACAGGGCGCGGATCCTACGAGCAGTACTTC CASRQTGRGSYEQYF TRBD1 TRBJ2-7 TRBV6-6 -
TGTGCCAGCAGGGGGACAGGGGGCTCCTACGAGCAGTACTTC CASRGTGGSYEQYF TRBD1 TRBJ2-7 TRBV2 -
TGCGCCAGCAGCTTGGCCACGACTAGCGGGCAAGAGACCCAGTACTTC CASSLATTSGQETQYF TRBD2 TRBJ2-5 TRBV5-1 -
TGTGCCAGCAGTGAAAACTCTGGAAACACCATATATTTT CASSENSGNTIYF - TRBJ1-3 TRBV6-1 -
TGTGCCAGCAGTCCCGGGAATGAAAAACTGTTTTTT CASSPGNEKLFF - TRBJ1-4 TRBV6-6 -
TGTGCCAGCAGAGCAGGGTATGAAAAACTGTTTTTT CASRAGYEKLFF - TRBJ1-4 TRBV2 -
TGTGCCAGCAGCTTGGCCGGGACTCCCGGGACAGCCGGATCTGAAGCTTTCTTT CASSLAGTPGTAGSEAFF TRBD1 TRBJ1-1 TRBV5-8 -
TGCGCCAGCAGTACGACTAGCGGGGGTCTGGAGACCCAGTACTTC CASSTTSGGLETQYF TRBD2 TRBJ2-5 TRBV10-1 -
TGTGCCATCAGTGCTTCTGGGGAGTCTTCTAACTATGGCTACACCTTC CAISASGESSNYGYTF - TRBJ1-2 TRBV10-3 -
TGCGCCAGCAGCCAAGACTGGCTGAGTAGCGACCCCTCCTACAATGAGCAGTTCTTC CASSQDWLSSDPSYNEQFF - TRBJ2-1 TRBV4-1 -
TGTGCCAGCACCGGTCAGGACAGAAACTATGGCTACACCTTC CASTGQDRNYGYTF - TRBJ1-2 TRBV6-5 -
TGTGCCAGCAGGAGGGGATCTGGGGCCAACGTCCTGACTTTC CASRRGSGANVLTF - TRBJ2-6 TRBV6-1 -
TGTGCCAGCAGCTTCAGGACAGGGGGCCTGGGGGAGACCCAGTACTTC CASSFRTGGLGETQYF TRBD1 TRBJ2-5 TRBV7-9 -
TGTGCCAGCAGCTTGGATAGCTCTGGAAACACCATATATTTT CASSLDSSGNTIYF - TRBJ1-3 TRBV5-4 once
TGTGCCAGCAGCAAGGGACAGGGGAGCTATAATGAAAAACTGTTTTTT CASSKGQGSYNEKLFF TRBD1 TRBJ1-4 TRBV7-8 -
TGTGCCAGCAGTGAATCCCAGACTAACACTGAAGCTTTCTTT CASSESQTNTEAFF - TRBJ1-1 TRBV2 -
TGTGCCAGCAGCCAAGCGTGGTTTCCCTATGGCTACACCTTC CASSQAWFPYGYTF - TRBJ1-2 TRBV14 -